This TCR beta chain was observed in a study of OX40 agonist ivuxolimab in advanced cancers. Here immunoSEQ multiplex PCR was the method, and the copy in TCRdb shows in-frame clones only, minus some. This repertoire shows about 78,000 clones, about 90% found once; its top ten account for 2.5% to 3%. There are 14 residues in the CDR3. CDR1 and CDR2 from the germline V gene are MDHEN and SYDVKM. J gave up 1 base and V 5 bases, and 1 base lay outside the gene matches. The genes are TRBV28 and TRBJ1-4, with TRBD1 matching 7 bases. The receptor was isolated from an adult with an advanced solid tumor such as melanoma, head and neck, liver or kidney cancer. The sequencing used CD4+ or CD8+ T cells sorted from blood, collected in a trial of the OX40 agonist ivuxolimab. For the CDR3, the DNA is TGTGCCAGCAGTCCAGGGGGAACTAATGAAAAACTGTTTTTT. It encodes CASSPGGTNEKLFF.